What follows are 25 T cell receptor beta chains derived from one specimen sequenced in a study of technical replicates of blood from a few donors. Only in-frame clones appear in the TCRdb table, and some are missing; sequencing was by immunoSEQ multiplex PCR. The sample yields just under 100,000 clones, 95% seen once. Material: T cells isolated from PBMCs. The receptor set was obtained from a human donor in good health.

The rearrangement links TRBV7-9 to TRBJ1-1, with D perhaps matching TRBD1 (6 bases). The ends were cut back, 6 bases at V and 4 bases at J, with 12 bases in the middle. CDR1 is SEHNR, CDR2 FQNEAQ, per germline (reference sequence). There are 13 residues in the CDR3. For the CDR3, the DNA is TGTGCCAGCAGAGATCAGGGGCCCACTGAAGCTTTCTTT. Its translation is CASRDQGPTEAFF.

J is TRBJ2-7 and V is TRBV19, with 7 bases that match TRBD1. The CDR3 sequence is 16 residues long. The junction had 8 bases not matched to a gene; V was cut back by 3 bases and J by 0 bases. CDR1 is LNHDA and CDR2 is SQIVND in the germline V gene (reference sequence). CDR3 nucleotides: TGTGCCAGTAGTATCGTCCCCGGGACAGCCTCCTACGAGCAGTACTTC. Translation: CASSIVPGTASYEQYF.

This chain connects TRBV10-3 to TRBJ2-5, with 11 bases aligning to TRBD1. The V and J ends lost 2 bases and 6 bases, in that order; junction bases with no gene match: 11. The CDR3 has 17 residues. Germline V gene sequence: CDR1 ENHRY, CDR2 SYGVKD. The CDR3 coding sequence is TGTGCCATCAGTGAGGGTAGGGGACAGGGGGGCAGCAAGACCCAGTACTTC. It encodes CAISEGRGQGGSKTQYF.

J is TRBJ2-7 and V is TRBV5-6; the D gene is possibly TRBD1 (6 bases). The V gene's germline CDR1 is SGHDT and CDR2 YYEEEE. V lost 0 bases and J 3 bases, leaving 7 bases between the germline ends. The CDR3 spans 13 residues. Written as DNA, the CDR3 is TGTGCCAGCAGCTTGGGAGGGGGCTACGAGCAGTACTTC. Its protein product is CASSLGGGYEQYF. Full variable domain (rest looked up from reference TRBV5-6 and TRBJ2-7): DAGVTQSPTHLIKTRGQQVTLRCSPKSGHDTVSWYQQALGQGPQFIFQYYEEEERQRGNFPDRFSGHQFPNYSSELNVNALLLGDSALYLCASSLGGGYEQYFGPGTRLTVT.

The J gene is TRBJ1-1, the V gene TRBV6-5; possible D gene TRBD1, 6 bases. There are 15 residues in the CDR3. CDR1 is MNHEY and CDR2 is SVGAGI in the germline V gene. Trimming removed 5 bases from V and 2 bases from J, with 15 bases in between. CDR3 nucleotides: TGTGCCAGCAGTACACAGGGCGTCCTCAACACTGAAGCTTTCTTT. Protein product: CASSTQGVLNTEAFF.

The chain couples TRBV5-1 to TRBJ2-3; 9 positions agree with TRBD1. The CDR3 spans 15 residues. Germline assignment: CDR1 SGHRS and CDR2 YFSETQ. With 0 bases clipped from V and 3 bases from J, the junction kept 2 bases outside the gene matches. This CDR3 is CASSLAGQGTDTQYF. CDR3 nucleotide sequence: TGCGCCAGCAGCTTGGCCGGACAGGGGACAGATACGCAGTATTTT.

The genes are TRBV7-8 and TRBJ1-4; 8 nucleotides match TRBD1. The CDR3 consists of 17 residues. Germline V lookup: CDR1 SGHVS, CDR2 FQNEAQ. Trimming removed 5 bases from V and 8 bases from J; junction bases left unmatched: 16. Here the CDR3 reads CASSPRTSRDRLEKLFF. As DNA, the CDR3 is TGTGCCAGCAGCCCCAGAACTAGCCGGGACAGGTTAGAAAAACTGTTTTTT.

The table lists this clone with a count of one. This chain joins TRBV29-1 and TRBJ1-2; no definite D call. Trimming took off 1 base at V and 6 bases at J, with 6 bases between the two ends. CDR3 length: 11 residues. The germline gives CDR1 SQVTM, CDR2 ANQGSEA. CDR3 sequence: CSVEGQDGYTF. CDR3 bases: TGCAGCGTTGAAGGGCAGGATGGCTACACCTTC.

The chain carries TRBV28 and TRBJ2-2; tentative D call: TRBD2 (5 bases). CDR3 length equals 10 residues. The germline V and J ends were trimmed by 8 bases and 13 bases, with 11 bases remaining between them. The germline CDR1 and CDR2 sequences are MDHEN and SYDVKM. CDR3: CASRGSLLFF. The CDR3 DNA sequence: TGTGCCAGCCGGGGAAGTTTGCTGTTTTTT.

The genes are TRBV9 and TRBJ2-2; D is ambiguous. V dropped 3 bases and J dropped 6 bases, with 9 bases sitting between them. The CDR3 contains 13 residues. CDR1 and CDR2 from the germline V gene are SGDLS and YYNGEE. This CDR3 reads CASSGPAAGELFF. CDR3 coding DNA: TGTGCCAGCAGCGGGCCTGCGGCCGGGGAGCTGTTTTTT.

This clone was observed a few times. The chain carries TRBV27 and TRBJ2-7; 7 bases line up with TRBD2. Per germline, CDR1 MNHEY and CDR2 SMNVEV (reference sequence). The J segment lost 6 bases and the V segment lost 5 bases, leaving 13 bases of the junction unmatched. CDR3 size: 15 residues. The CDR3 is CASSPGDYLRFEQYF. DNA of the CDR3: TGTGCCAGCAGTCCCGGGGACTATTTACGATTCGAGCAGTACTTC.

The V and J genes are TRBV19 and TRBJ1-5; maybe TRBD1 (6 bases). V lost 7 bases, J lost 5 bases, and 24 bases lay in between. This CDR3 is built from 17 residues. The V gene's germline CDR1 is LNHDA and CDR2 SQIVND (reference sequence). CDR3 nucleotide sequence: TGTGCCAGTAAGGGGACGAGGGGGACATACCGCTATCAGCCCCAGCATTTT. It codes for CASKGTRGTYRYQPQHF.

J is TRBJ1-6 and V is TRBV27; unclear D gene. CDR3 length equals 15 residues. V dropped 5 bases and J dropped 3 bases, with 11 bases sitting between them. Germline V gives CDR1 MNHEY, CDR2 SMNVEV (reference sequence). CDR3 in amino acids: CASSDDNLYNSPLHF. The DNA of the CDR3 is TGTGCCAGCAGTGACGACAACCTCTATAATTCACCCCTCCACTTT.

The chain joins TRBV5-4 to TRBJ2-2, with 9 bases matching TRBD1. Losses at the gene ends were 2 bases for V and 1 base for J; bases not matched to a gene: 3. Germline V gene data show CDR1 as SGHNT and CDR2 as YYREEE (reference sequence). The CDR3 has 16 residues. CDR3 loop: CASSLKGQGNTGELFF. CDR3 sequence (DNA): TGTGCCAGCAGCTTAAAGGGACAGGGGAACACCGGGGAGCTGTTTTTT.

This chain's CDR3 is CASSLGGQGMNTEAFF. In nucleotides, the CDR3 is TGTGCCAGCAGCTTAGGGGGACAGGGAATGAACACTGAAGCTTTCTTT. The chain recombines TRBV7-9 with TRBJ1-1; 9 bases map to TRBD1. CDR3 length equals 16 residues. CDR1 is SEHNR, CDR2 FQNEAQ, per germline (reference sequence). V trimming: 1 base; J trimming: 0 bases; junction bases outside the gene matches: 3. Using reference TRBV7-9 and TRBJ1-1 for the parts outside the CDR3, the full variable domain is DTGVSQNPRHKITKRGQNVTFRCDPISEHNRLYWYRQTLGQGPEFLTYFQNEAQLEKSRLLSDRFSAERPKGSFSTLEIQRTEQGDSAMYLCASSLGGQGMNTEAFFGQGTRLTVV.

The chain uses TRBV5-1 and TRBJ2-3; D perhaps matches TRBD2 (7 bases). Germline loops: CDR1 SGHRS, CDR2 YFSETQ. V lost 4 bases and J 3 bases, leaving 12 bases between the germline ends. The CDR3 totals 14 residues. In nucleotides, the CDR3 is TGCGCCAGCAGCGGGGGGGCCTGGACAGATACGCAGTATTTT. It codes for CASSGGAWTDTQYF.

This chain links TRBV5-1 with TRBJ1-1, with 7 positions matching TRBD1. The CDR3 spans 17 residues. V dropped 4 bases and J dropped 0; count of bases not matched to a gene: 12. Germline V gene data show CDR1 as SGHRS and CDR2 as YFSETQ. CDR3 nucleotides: TGCGCCAGCAGCGGTAGGGACAGCGCTATCATGAACACTGAAGCTTTCTTT. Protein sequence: CASSGRDSAIMNTEAFF.

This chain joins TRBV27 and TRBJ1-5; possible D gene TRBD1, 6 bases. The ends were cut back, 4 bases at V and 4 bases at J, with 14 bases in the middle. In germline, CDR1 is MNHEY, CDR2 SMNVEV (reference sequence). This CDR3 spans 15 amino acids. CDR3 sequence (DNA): TGTGCCAGCAGTTCTACCCTACAGGGAAATCAGCCCCAGCATTTT. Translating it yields CASSSTLQGNQPQHF.

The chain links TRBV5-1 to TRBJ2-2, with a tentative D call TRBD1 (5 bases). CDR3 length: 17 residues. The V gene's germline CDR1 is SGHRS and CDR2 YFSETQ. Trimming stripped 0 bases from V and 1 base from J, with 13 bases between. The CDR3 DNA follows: TGCGCCAGCAGCTTGGATTCGAGACAGATGAACACCGGGGAGCTGTTTTTT. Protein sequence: CASSLDSRQMNTGELFF.

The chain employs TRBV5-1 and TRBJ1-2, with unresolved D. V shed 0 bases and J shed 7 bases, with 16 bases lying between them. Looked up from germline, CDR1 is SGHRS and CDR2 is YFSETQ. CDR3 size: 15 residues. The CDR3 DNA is TGCGCCAGCAGCTTGGAACCGGACTCGGGTTCTGGCTACACCTTC. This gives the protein CASSLEPDSGSGYTF.

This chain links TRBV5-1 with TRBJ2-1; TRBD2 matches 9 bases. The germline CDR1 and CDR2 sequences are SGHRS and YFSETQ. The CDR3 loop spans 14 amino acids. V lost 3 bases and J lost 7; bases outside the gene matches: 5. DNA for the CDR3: TGCGCCAGCAGCTCTAGCGGGGTCTGGAATGAGCAGTTCTTC. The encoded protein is CASSSSGVWNEQFF.

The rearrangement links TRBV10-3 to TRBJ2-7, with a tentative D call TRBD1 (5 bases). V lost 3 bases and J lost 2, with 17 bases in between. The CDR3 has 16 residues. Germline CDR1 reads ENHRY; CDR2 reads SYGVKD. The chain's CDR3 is CAISEPTQGPTYEQYF. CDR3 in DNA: TGTGCCATCAGTGAACCCACCCAGGGCCCAACCTACGAGCAGTACTTC.

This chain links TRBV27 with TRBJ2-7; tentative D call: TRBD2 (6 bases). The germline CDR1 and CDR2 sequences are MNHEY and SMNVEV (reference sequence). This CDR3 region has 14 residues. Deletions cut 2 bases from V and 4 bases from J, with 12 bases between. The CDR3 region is CASSLQAGRYEQYF. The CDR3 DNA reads TGTGCCAGCAGTTTACAAGCGGGCCGGTACGAGCAGTACTTC.

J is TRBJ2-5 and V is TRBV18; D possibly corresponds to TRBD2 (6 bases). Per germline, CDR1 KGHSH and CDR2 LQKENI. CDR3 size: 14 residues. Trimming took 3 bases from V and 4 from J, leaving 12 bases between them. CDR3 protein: CASSPLDGGETQYF. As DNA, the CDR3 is TGTGCCAGCTCACCCCTAGACGGGGGAGAGACCCAGTACTTC.

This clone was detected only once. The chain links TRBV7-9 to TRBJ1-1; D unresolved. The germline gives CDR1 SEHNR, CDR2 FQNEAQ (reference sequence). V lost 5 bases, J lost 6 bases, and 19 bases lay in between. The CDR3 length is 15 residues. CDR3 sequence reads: CASSPQPPGLPEAFF. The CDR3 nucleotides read TGTGCCAGCAGCCCACAACCCCCGGGTCTCCCTGAAGCTTTCTTT.